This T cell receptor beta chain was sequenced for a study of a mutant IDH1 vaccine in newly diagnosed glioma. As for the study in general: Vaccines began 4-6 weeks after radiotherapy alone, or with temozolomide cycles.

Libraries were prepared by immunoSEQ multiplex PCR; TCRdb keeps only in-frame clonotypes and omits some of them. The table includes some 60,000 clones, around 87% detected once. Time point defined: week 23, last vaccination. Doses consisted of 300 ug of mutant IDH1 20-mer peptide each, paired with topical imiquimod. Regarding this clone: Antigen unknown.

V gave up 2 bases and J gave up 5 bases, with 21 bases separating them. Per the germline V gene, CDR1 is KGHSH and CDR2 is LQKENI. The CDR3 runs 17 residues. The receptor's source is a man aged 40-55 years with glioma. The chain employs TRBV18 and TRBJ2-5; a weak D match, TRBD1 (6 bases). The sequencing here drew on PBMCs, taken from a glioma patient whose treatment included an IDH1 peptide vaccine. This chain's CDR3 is CASSPLPGQRGPETQYF. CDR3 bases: TGTGCCAGCTCACCATTGCCGGGACAACGGGGCCCTGAGACCCAGTACTTC.